The 21 T cell receptor beta chains below come from one sample, sequenced in a study of blood T cell repertoires in COVID-19 (dated by TCRdb to 2020 to 2021). The protocol used for the library was the immunoSEQ multiplex PCR assay. The immuneACCESS repertoire file appears here via TCRdb, limited to in-frame rearrangements. These files lack a portion of the clones; in checked studies, under half of the deficit traces to unresolved V genes, and the cause of the others is not known. The sample includes 140,000 to 150,000 clones, with 87% observed a single time. Jointly, the top ten make up approximately 40% of the sample. Sequencing was carried out using peripheral blood. The receptors here all came from a man aged 50 to 60 who had recovered from COVID-19.

J is TRBJ1-2 and V is TRBV20-1, with TRBD1 matching over 9 bases. The CDR3 has 14 amino acids. The junction had 7 bases not matched to a gene; V was cut back by 3 bases and J by 5 bases. Germline V gene lookup returns CDR1 DFQATT and CDR2 SNEGSKA (reference sequence). CDR3 amino acids: CSASYGTGWYGYTF. The DNA of the CDR3 is TGCAGTGCTAGTTACGGGACAGGGTGGTATGGCTACACCTTC.

The rearrangement joins TRBV12-3 or TRBV12-4 to TRBJ2-7, with D maybe TRBD2 (5 bases). The CDR3 is 13 amino acids. V dropped 4 bases and J dropped 3 bases, with 10 bases sitting between them. The CDR3 region is CASSYGILYEQYF. The CDR3 nucleotides read TGTGCCAGCAGTTACGGGATCCTCTACGAGCAGTACTTC.

On this clone itself: A read error may produce the germline difference seen at one junction end. CDR3 sequence reads: CARRSGAGKRGAGELFF. CDR3 sequence (DNA): TGCGCCCGCAGATCCGGGGCCGGTAAACGGGGGGCCGGGGAGCTGTTTTTT. The chain links TRBV5-1 to TRBJ2-2; TRBD2 matches at 7 bases. The CDR3 has 17 residues. Per germline, CDR1 SGHRS and CDR2 YFSETQ. Variable domain in full (rest from reference TRBV5-1 and TRBJ2-2): KAGVTQTPRYLIKTRGQQVTLSCSPISGHRSVSWYQQTPGQGLQFLFEYFSETQRNKGNFPGRFSGRQFSNSRSEMNVSTLELGDSALYLCARRSGAGKRGAGELFFGEGSRLTVL.

There are a few counts of this clone. This chain's CDR3 is CASSDSGNEQFF. In DNA, the CDR3 is TGCGCCAGCAGCGATAGCGGTAATGAGCAGTTCTTC. The chain uses TRBV4-1 and TRBJ2-1; possible D gene TRBD2, 6 bases. V lost 5 bases to trimming and J lost 7 bases, with 9 bases between them. CDR1 MGHRA and CDR2 YSYEKL come from the germline V gene. The CDR3 runs 12 residues.

The genes are TRBV7-2 and TRBJ2-1; 7 positions match TRBD1. The CDR3 spans 14 residues. V shed 5 bases, J shed 3 bases, and the junction held 4 bases outside the gene matches. Germline V gene lookup returns CDR1 SGHTA and CDR2 FQGNSA. The CDR3 here is CASSPGQFYNEQFF. CDR3 coding DNA: TGTGCCAGCAGCCCGGGACAGTTCTACAATGAGCAGTTCTTC.

The chain links TRBV5-1 to TRBJ2-7, with 10 bases that match TRBD2. There are 15 residues in the CDR3. J was trimmed by 1 base and V by 4 bases; bases with no gene match: 5. The germline gives CDR1 SGHRS, CDR2 YFSETQ. The CDR3 reads CASSILAGSSYEQYF. The CDR3 DNA follows: TGCGCCAGCAGCATACTAGCGGGGTCGTCCTACGAGCAGTACTTC.

The chain carries TRBV19 and TRBJ1-5; the D is unclear. Looked up from germline, CDR1 is LNHDA and CDR2 is SQIVND (reference sequence). There are 15 residues in the CDR3. V was pared by 3 bases and J by 3 bases, with 12 bases between. DNA of the CDR3: TGTGCCAGTAGTATCCTACCTGTGTCCAATCAGCCCCAGCATTTT. It encodes CASSILPVSNQPQHF.

V and J are TRBV27 and TRBJ1-2; TRBD1 matches at 9 bases. Germline CDR1 reads MNHEY; CDR2 reads SMNVEV (reference sequence). The CDR3 is made up of 13 amino acids. V was pared by 6 bases and J by 7 bases, with 6 bases of the junction left unmatched. DNA of the CDR3: TGTGCCAGCAGCCCTGGGACAGGGTCTGGCTACACCTTC. This translates into CASSPGTGSGYTF.

The CDR3 DNA follows: TGTGCCAGCAGCTTGTTCCGGATGCAGACAGGGGGAGAGACCCAGTACTTC. Its translation is CASSLFRMQTGGETQYF. The chain joins TRBV5-8 to TRBJ2-5, with 9 positions matching TRBD1. This CDR3 is built from 17 residues. Germline values: CDR1 SGHTS, CDR2 YDEGEE. V lost 1 base and J lost 4; bases outside the gene matches: 11.

The rearrangement uses TRBV5-4 and TRBJ1-2; D possibly corresponds to TRBD1 (5 bases). This CDR3 has 15 residues. Germline loops: CDR1 SGHNT, CDR2 YYREEE (reference sequence). Trimming took 3 bases from V and 3 from J, leaving 15 bases between them. This chain's CDR3 is CASSSQAAPDYGYTF. The DNA for the CDR3 is TGTGCCAGCAGCTCACAGGCTGCCCCTGACTATGGCTACACCTTC.

This chain joins TRBV2 and TRBJ2-7; 8 bases fit TRBD2. Germline V gives CDR1 SNHLY, CDR2 FYNNEI. The CDR3 runs to 12 residues. With V trimmed by 8 bases and J by 5 bases, 5 bases remained unmatched. The CDR3: CASAGTSHEQYF. In DNA form, the CDR3 reads TGTGCCAGCGCCGGGACTAGTCACGAGCAGTACTTC.

V is TRBV12-3 or TRBV12-4 and J is TRBJ1-3, with D hard to call. The ends were cut back, 5 bases at V and 6 bases at J, with 11 bases in the middle. CDR3 size: 13 residues. This chain's CDR3 is CASSPGKINTIYF. The DNA for the CDR3 is TGTGCCAGCAGTCCGGGAAAGATAAACACCATATATTTT.

For the CDR3, the DNA is TGTGCCAGCAGTTTGGGGTCGCGGACACTCTACAATGAGCAGTTCTTC. Amino acids: CASSLGSRTLYNEQFF. The chain combines TRBV13 with TRBJ2-1, with D perhaps TRBD1 (5 bases). The CDR3 sequence is 16 residues long. The ends were cut back, 6 bases at V and 3 bases at J, with 18 bases in the middle. Germline CDR1 and CDR2: PRHDT and FYEKMQ (reference sequence).

The CDR3 sequence: CATQNWAGTEAFF. CDR3 nucleotides: TGTGCCACCCAGAACTGGGCGGGAACTGAAGCTTTCTTT. The J gene is TRBJ1-1, the V gene TRBV24-1, with D hard to call. Per germline, CDR1 KGHDR and CDR2 SFDVKD. The CDR3 length is 13 residues. V lost 9 bases and J lost 5, with 15 bases in between.

The chain joins TRBV5-1 to TRBJ2-1; the D gene is possibly TRBD1 (6 bases). V was clipped by 4 bases and J by 6 bases, with 14 bases between them. Germline CDR1 is SGHRS and CDR2 is YFSETQ. This CDR3 spans 14 amino acids. CDR3 DNA sequence: TGCGCCAGCAGCCAGACGACAGGATTCAATGAGCAGTTCTTC. As protein: CASSQTTGFNEQFF.

This sequence joins TRBV6-5 and TRBJ2-2, with 8 bases that match TRBD2. The CDR3 consists of 15 residues. Germline V gene data show CDR1 as MNHEY and CDR2 as SVGAGI. V gave up 6 bases and J gave up 5 bases; unmatched junction bases: 8. In DNA form, the CDR3 reads TGTGCCAGCAGCTTTAGCGGGGCAACTACCGGGGAGCTGTTTTTT. Translation gives CASSFSGATTGELFF.

The chain has TRBV18 and TRBJ1-1; TRBD1 is a possible D gene (5 bases). The CDR3 sequence is 13 residues long. The germline CDR1 and CDR2 sequences are KGHSH and LQKENI. V lost 5 bases and J lost 7, with 14 bases in between. In DNA, the CDR3 is TGTGCCAGCTCAAAAGAAAAACAGGATGAAGCTTTCTTT. It codes for CASSKEKQDEAFF.

This CDR3 reads CSASSSTGSNQPQHF. The CDR3 coding sequence is TGCAGTGCTAGTTCTTCTACAGGCAGCAATCAGCCCCAGCATTTT. The genes are TRBV20-1 and TRBJ1-5; a weak D match, TRBD1 (5 bases). Trimming removed 3 bases at V and 1 base at J, with 13 bases between. Germline values: CDR1 DFQATT, CDR2 SNEGSKA (reference sequence). The CDR3 is made up of 15 amino acids.

The chain recombines TRBV5-6 with TRBJ1-2; D is uncertain. Trimming pared 0 bases from V and 5 bases from J, leaving 8 bases between. The CDR3 sequence is 13 residues long. Germline lookup yields CDR1 SGHDT and CDR2 YYEEEE. DNA of the CDR3: TGTGCCAGCAGCTTGGCCGGGTCATATGGCTACACCTTC. This gives the protein CASSLAGSYGYTF.

The rearrangement uses TRBV18 and TRBJ2-1; D call uncertain. Trimming took off 2 bases at V and 5 bases at J, with 4 bases between the two ends. The CDR3 has 12 amino acids. Germline-derived CDR1 and CDR2 are KGHSH and LQKENI. CDR3 bases: TGTGCCAGCTCACCAATCGACAATGAGCAGTTCTTC. Translating it yields CASSPIDNEQFF.

This chain uses TRBV27 with TRBJ1-6; D is uncertain. The V end lost 3 bases, the J end lost 7 bases, and 7 bases lay between the germline ends. The germline CDR1 and CDR2 sequences are MNHEY and SMNVEV (reference sequence). The CDR3 spans 13 residues. Here the CDR3 DNA reads TGTGCCAGCAGTTTCAACTCAAATTCACCCCTCCACTTT. Translation gives CASSFNSNSPLHF.